Listed here are 11 T cell receptor beta chains from one sample, sequenced in a study of blood T cell repertoires in COVID-19. The assay was immunoSEQ multiplex PCR, and TCRdb's table has in-frame clones only and misses some. The sample carries 180,000 or so clones, about 83% recorded once. The specimen was PBMCs or T cells enriched from blood (not recorded which). The source of these receptors is a young woman who had recovered from COVID-19.

J is TRBJ1-1 and V is TRBV10-3; TRBD1 is a possible D gene (6 bases). CDR1 is ENHRY, CDR2 SYGVKD, per germline. CDR3 length equals 14 residues. V shed 7 bases and J shed 4 bases, with 16 bases lying between them. The CDR3 loop reads CAIKAGGESTEAFF. As DNA, the CDR3 is TGTGCCATCAAAGCGGGGGGCGAGAGCACTGAAGCTTTCTTT.

For the CDR3, the DNA is TGTGCCAGCAGTCCCCTTGGGGGTAGCGGGAGTGGGGGGAATGAGCAGTTCTTC. It specifies CASSPLGGSGSGGNEQFF. The chain carries TRBV28 and TRBJ2-1; TRBD2 aligns across 9 bases. V was clipped by 5 bases and J by 7 bases; unmatched bases: 18. This CDR3 spans 18 amino acids. The germline V gene has CDR1 MDHEN and CDR2 SYDVKM.

The chain is built from TRBV27 and TRBJ1-2; TRBD1 is a possible D gene (5 bases). The CDR3 totals 14 residues. V shed 8 bases and J shed 5 bases, with 18 bases lying between them. Germline CDR1 MNHEY, CDR2 SMNVEV (reference sequence). The chain's CDR3 is CASRRLDTPYGYTF. CDR3 coding DNA: TGTGCCAGCCGTCGACTGGACACACCATATGGCTACACCTTC.

The V and J genes are TRBV27 and TRBJ1-5, with 8 bases aligning to TRBD1. Germline trimming cut 7 bases from V and 7 bases from J; bases unmatched to any gene: 15. The CDR3 sequence is 16 residues long. Germline CDR1 reads MNHEY; CDR2 reads SMNVEV (reference sequence). The CDR3 sequence: CASTSLGRGRKQPQHF. The CDR3 nucleotides read TGTGCCAGCACCTCCCTGGGCAGGGGGCGGAAACAGCCCCAGCATTTT.

J is TRBJ1-1 and V is TRBV11-1; D is undetermined. The CDR3 length is 13 residues. V lost 3 bases to trimming and J lost 1 base, with 6 bases between them. Germline loops: CDR1 SGHAT, CDR2 FQDESV (reference sequence). The CDR3 DNA reads as TGTGCCAGCAGCTTGGGGAGGAACACTGAAGCTTTCTTT. It encodes CASSLGRNTEAFF.

The chain couples TRBV3-1 (or the pseudogene TRBV3-2) to TRBJ1-1, with TRBD1 identical over 10 bases. CDR1 and CDR2 (germline): LGHDT, YNNKEL (reference sequence). V lost 4 bases to trimming and J lost 10 bases; unmatched junction nucleotides: 12. The CDR3 is 15 amino acids. This chain's CDR3 is CASSRSGQGVSRAFF. CDR3 nucleotides: TGTGCCAGCAGCCGATCAGGACAGGGGGTAAGTCGAGCTTTCTTT.

The V call is TRBV12-3 or TRBV12-4, the J call TRBJ2-1; D perhaps matches TRBD1 (5 bases). Trimming shortened V by 2 bases and J by 7 bases, and 9 bases separated the two germline ends. The CDR3 length is 13 residues. The CDR3 DNA reads as TGTGCCAGCAGTTTACTAGGGGCGAATGAGCAGTTCTTC. Translated, it gives CASSLLGANEQFF.

This clone was counted a single time. This rearrangement joins TRBV7-8 to TRBJ2-7, with 7 nucleotides matching TRBD1. The J segment lost 4 bases and the V segment lost 3 bases, leaving 6 bases of the junction unmatched. CDR1 is SGHVS and CDR2 is FQNEAQ in the germline V gene. The CDR3 contains 14 residues. The CDR3 spells CASSFSGGGYEQYF. The CDR3 DNA reads as TGTGCCAGCAGCTTCTCAGGGGGTGGTTACGAGCAGTACTTC.

This chain joins TRBV7-3 and TRBJ2-3; 8 positions agree with TRBD2. Germline assignment: CDR1 SGHTA and CDR2 FQGTGA. V lost 5 bases, J lost 2 bases, and 9 bases stayed unmatched. This CDR3 has 16 amino acids. The CDR3 coding sequence is TGTGCCAGCAGCCCAAACCTACTAGCGGCCACAGATACGCAGTATTTT. Translated: CASSPNLLAATDTQYF.

The rearrangement joins TRBV11-2 to TRBJ2-7; the D is unclear. V lost 3 bases and J lost 0, with 6 bases in between. CDR3 length: 13 amino acids. From germline, CDR1 is SGHAT and CDR2 FQNNGV. The DNA of the CDR3 is TGTGCCAGCAGCTTCGGAGCCTCCTACGAGCAGTACTTC. This translates into CASSFGASYEQYF.

This clone was counted only a few times. V usage is TRBV19 and J usage is TRBJ2-2, with D maybe TRBD1 (5 bases). Trimming took 5 bases from V and 5 from J, leaving 24 bases between them. Germline CDR1 reads LNHDA; CDR2 reads SQIVND (reference sequence). The CDR3 has 18 amino acids. CDR3 nucleotides: TGTGCCAGTAGTCTACTCCCCGGGTGGGGCCTAGGAACCGGGGAGCTGTTTTTT. Translating it yields CASSLLPGWGLGTGELFF.